These 22 T cell receptor beta chains came from one sample sequenced in a study of control samples from healthy donors and cancer patients. This table comes from immunoSEQ multiplex PCR, and its TCRdb copy is limited to in-frame clones, with some not included. The sample includes 150,000 or so clones, around nine tenths seen only once; the top ten take 2.5% to 3%. Sequenced sample: blood. These receptors were collected from a man in his forties in good health.

This sequence joins TRBV7-3 and TRBJ1-5; 7 positions match TRBD1. The CDR3 has 14 amino acids. Germline V lookup: CDR1 SGHTA, CDR2 FQGTGA. The CDR3 nucleotides are TGTGCTACGCAGGGGGGTTTTAGCAATCAGCCCCAGCATTTT. Translated: CATQGGFSNQPQHF.

CDR3 DNA sequence: TGTGCCAGCAGCCGTCTAGCGGGGGCCCCCACAGATACGCAGTATTTT. This translates into CASSRLAGAPTDTQYF. The chain joins TRBV5-4 to TRBJ2-3, with 10 bases lining up with TRBD2. CDR1 is SGHNT, CDR2 YYREEE, per germline (reference sequence). The CDR3 consists of 16 residues. The V gene end was trimmed by 4 bases and the J gene end by 2 bases; junction bases not matched to a gene: 7.

This clone was detected once. The chain employs TRBV6-5 and TRBJ2-3; D tentatively reads TRBD1 or TRBD2 (5 bases each). The CDR3 length is 13 residues. Germline CDR1 is MNHEY and CDR2 is SVGAGI. Trimming pared 6 bases from V and 3 bases from J, leaving 10 bases between. As DNA, the CDR3 is TGTGCCAGCAGCCAGGGACGGACAGATACGCAGTATTTT. Amino acids: CASSQGRTDTQYF.

V and J are TRBV4-1 and TRBJ2-5, with 7 bases aligning to TRBD2. V shed 4 bases, J shed 0 bases, and the junction held 2 bases outside the gene matches. This CDR3 comprises 14 residues. CDR1 MGHRA and CDR2 YSYEKL come from the germline V gene. In DNA form, the CDR3 reads TGCGCCAGCAGCCCCCTAGCGGACCAAGAGACCCAGTACTTC. Protein sequence: CASSPLADQETQYF.

This clone was seen once. The chain's CDR3 is CAITNPGEGYTF. In DNA, the CDR3 is TGTGCCATCACAAATCCAGGGGAAGGCTACACCTTC. The chain couples TRBV10-3 to TRBJ1-2; a weak D match, TRBD1 (6 bases). The CDR3 contains 12 residues. The ends were cut back, 7 bases at V and 8 bases at J, with 14 bases in the middle. The germline V gene encodes CDR1 ENHRY and CDR2 SYGVKD.

This clone appeared a single time. The chain has TRBV30 and TRBJ1-5; D is undetermined. The CDR3 is 14 residues long. V gave up 3 bases and J gave up 0 bases, with 9 bases separating them. Germline CDR1 GTSNPN, CDR2 SVGIG (reference sequence). The CDR3 here is CAWSLGYSNQPQHF. The CDR3 nucleotides read TGTGCCTGGAGCCTCGGTTATAGCAATCAGCCCCAGCATTTT.

This chain joins TRBV5-1 and TRBJ2-5; 8 nucleotides line up with TRBD2. The CDR3 loop spans 13 amino acids. Germline assignment: CDR1 SGHRS and CDR2 YFSETQ. V shed 1 base, J shed 4 bases, and the junction held 0 bases outside the gene matches. The CDR3 sequence is CASSLRGGETQYF. The CDR3 nucleotides read TGCGCCAGCAGCTTGCGGGGGGGAGAGACCCAGTACTTC.

V gene TRBV5-1 combines with J gene TRBJ1-4, with TRBD1 identical over 8 bases. This CDR3 comprises 16 residues. The germline V gene encodes CDR1 SGHRS and CDR2 YFSETQ. J was trimmed by 4 bases and V by 3 bases; bases with no gene match: 8. CDR3 nucleotide sequence: TGCGCCAGCAGCTCTACACCGGGACAGGTTAATGAAAAACTGTTTTTT. It specifies CASSSTPGQVNEKLFF.

The chain couples TRBV11-2 to TRBJ1-2, with 7 nucleotides matching TRBD1. This CDR3 has 12 residues. V lost 8 bases, J lost 7 bases, and 7 bases stayed unmatched. Per the germline V gene, CDR1 is SGHAT and CDR2 is FQNNGV. The CDR3, as DNA: TGTGCCAGCGGGGACAGCGGAACTGGCTACACCTTC. It translates to CASGDSGTGYTF.

The chain uses TRBV9 and TRBJ1-3, with D possibly matching TRBD1 (5 bases). Germline assignment: CDR1 SGDLS and CDR2 YYNGEE. Trimming removed 4 bases from V and 0 bases from J, with 14 bases in between. This CDR3 has 16 amino acids. In DNA form, the CDR3 reads TGTGCCAGCAGCTCCCCCGGGGGAAACTCTGGAAACACCATATATTTT. It translates to CASSSPGGNSGNTIYF. The full variable domain, with the rest looked up from reference TRBV9 and TRBJ1-3, is DSGVTQTPKHLITATGQRVTLRCSPRSGDLSVYWYQQSLDQGLQFLIQYYNGEERAKGNILERFSAQQFPDLHSELNLSSLELGDSALYFCASSSPGGNSGNTIYFGEGSWLTVV.

The gene calls are TRBV12-5 and TRBJ1-1; D may be TRBD1 (5 bases). Germline lookup yields CDR1 LGHNT and CDR2 FRNRAP. V lost 4 bases and J 7 bases, leaving 13 bases between the germline ends. This CDR3 contains 13 residues. CDR3 residues: CASGYWGGNEAFF. The CDR3 region has the DNA TGTGCTAGTGGTTATTGGGGGGGAAATGAAGCTTTCTTT. Drawing the rest from reference TRBV12-5 and TRBJ1-1, the complete variable domain is DARVTQTPRHKVTEMGQEVTMRCQPILGHNTVFWYRQTMMQGLELLAYFRNRAPLDDSGMPKDRFSAEMPDATLATLKIQPSEPRDSAVYFCASGYWGGNEAFFGQGTRLTVV.

This rearrangement joins TRBV15 to TRBJ1-6; D uncertain. The V end was cut by 3 bases, the J end by 11 bases, with 14 bases between. Germline CDR1 reads LNHNV; CDR2 reads YYDKDF (reference sequence). The CDR3 extends over 14 amino acids. Written as DNA, the CDR3 is TGTGCCACCAGCAGTTCCATTCCATTAGCACCCCTCCACTTT. It yields the protein CATSSSIPLAPLHF.

This clone occurred once. Here the CDR3 DNA reads TGTGCCAGCGGGCAAAATAGCAATCAGCCCCAGCATTTT. It is translated as CASGQNSNQPQHF. V usage is TRBV28 and J usage is TRBJ1-5; D is uncertain. There are 13 residues in the CDR3. CDR1 is MDHEN and CDR2 is SYDVKM in the germline V gene. Trimming pared 8 bases from V and 0 bases from J, leaving 8 bases between.

The chain carries TRBV10-3 and TRBJ1-4, with a possible D match to TRBD1 (6 bases). V dropped 4 bases and J dropped 7 bases, with 16 bases sitting between them. The germline gives CDR1 ENHRY, CDR2 SYGVKD. CDR3 length: 15 residues. The CDR3 reads CAISVTTGSGEKLFF. In DNA, the CDR3 is TGTGCCATCAGTGTTACGACAGGCTCTGGTGAAAAACTGTTTTTT.

V usage is TRBV2 and J usage is TRBJ1-6; a possible D gene is TRBD1 (6 bases). The CDR3 sequence is 16 residues long. V lost 4 bases and J 3 bases, leaving 13 bases between the germline ends. CDR1 and CDR2 (germline): SNHLY, FYNNEI. CDR3 sequence (DNA): TGTGCCAGCAGTGGGTCCCAGGGGAACTATAATTCACCCCTCCACTTT. Protein sequence: CASSGSQGNYNSPLHF.

This chain uses TRBV3-1 (or the pseudogene TRBV3-2) with TRBJ2-2; TRBD2 matches at 7 bases. Germline CDR1 LGHDT, CDR2 YNNKEL (reference sequence). V lost 2 bases to trimming and J lost 4 bases; unmatched junction nucleotides: 7. The CDR3 contains 16 residues. The CDR3 nucleotides are TGTGCCAGCAGCCAATACCGGGACTACTCCACCGGGGAGCTGTTTTTT. Its protein is CASSQYRDYSTGELFF.

The chain is built from TRBV11-2 and TRBJ2-5; 9 bases agree with TRBD1. The CDR3 contains 15 residues. V dropped 3 bases and J dropped 2; count of bases not matched to a gene: 4. Germline values: CDR1 SGHAT, CDR2 FQNNGV. CDR3 residues: CASSLGQGLQETQYF. In DNA form, the CDR3 reads TGTGCCAGCAGCTTGGGACAGGGACTTCAAGAGACCCAGTACTTC.

This clone was recorded only once. The chain uses TRBV6-5 and TRBJ1-2; D ambiguous. This CDR3 is 14 amino acids long. Looked up from germline, CDR1 is MNHEY and CDR2 is SVGAGI. V dropped 4 bases and J dropped 4 bases, with 13 bases sitting between them. CDR3 in DNA: TGTGCCAGCAGTTTACGGGGAAGAAGCTATGGCTACACCTTC. It translates to CASSLRGRSYGYTF.

The chain combines TRBV5-1 with TRBJ2-5; 7 bases are a match to TRBD1. The junction had 16 bases not matched to a gene; V was cut back by 3 bases and J by 2 bases. Germline V gene data show CDR1 as SGHRS and CDR2 as YFSETQ. The CDR3 loop spans 18 amino acids. CDR3 sequence: CASSSPRLTGYSQETQYF. The CDR3 nucleotides are TGCGCCAGCAGCTCGCCCCGATTGACAGGGTACTCGCAAGAGACCCAGTACTTC.

The genes are TRBV13 and TRBJ1-2; weak D call: TRBD1 (5 bases). Germline V gives CDR1 PRHDT, CDR2 FYEKMQ (reference sequence). V was clipped by 2 bases and J by 8 bases, with 24 bases between them. This CDR3 spans 17 amino acids. The CDR3 reads CASSLQGLRQGEGGYTF. DNA of the CDR3: TGTGCCAGCAGCTTACAAGGTCTTCGGCAGGGTGAGGGAGGCTACACCTTC.

J is TRBJ1-6 and V is TRBV2; 7 positions match TRBD1. Germline loops: CDR1 SNHLY, CDR2 FYNNEI. CDR3 length equals 15 residues. With 4 bases clipped from V and 2 bases from J, the junction kept 2 bases outside the gene matches. The CDR3 region is CASSGDSPYNSPLHF. For the CDR3, the DNA is TGTGCCAGCAGTGGGGACAGTCCCTATAATTCACCCCTCCACTTT.

The chain combines TRBV5-5 with TRBJ2-7; D unclear. Germline CDR1 is SGHKS and CDR2 is YYEKEE (reference sequence). V lost 0 bases and J 12 bases, leaving 16 bases between the germline ends. The CDR3 totals 13 residues. The CDR3 DNA is TGTGCCAGCAGCTTGGACACCGAAGGAACGGGGTACTTC. Its protein is CASSLDTEGTGYF.